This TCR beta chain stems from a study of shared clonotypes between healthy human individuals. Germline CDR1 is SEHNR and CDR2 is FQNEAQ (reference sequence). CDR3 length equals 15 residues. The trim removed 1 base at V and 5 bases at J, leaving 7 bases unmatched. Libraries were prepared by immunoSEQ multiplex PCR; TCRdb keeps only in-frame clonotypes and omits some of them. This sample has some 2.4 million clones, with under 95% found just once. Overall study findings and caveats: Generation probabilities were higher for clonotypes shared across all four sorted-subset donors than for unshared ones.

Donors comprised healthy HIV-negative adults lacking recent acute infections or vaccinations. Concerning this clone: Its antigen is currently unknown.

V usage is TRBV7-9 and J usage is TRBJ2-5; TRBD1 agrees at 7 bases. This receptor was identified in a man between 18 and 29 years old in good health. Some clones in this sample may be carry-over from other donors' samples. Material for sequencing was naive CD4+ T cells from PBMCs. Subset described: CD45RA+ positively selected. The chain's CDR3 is CASSLERQGPETQYF. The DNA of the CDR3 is TGTGCCAGCAGCTTAGAGAGACAGGGCCCCGAGACCCAGTACTTC.